This TCR beta chain was observed in a study of cytomegalovirus exposure and HLA in healthy donors. PCR employed 60 Vbeta and 13 Jbeta primers. TCRdb keeps only in-frame clones here, not all; method: immunoSEQ multiplex PCR. The sample includes around 140,000 clones. The germline CDR1 and CDR2 sequences are LNHDA and SQIVND (reference sequence). V was cut by 5 bases and J by 4 bases, with 12 bases left in between. CDR3 size: 14 residues. This chain uses TRBV19 with TRBJ1-5; D gene uncertain. The TCR was taken from a woman in her forties in good health and CMV-seronegative. The sequencing input was PBMCs. The CDR3 here is CASSEGVGNQPQHF. CDR3 coding DNA: TGTGCCAGTAGTGAGGGTGTAGGTAATCAGCCCCAGCATTTT.